This T cell receptor (beta chain) was identified during a study of blood T cells in healthy people across ages. Study outcomes and limitations: TCR beta diversity correlated strongly with naive T cell percentage. No conclusive comparison of naive versus antigen-experienced cells was possible with unsorted PBMCs.

The use of a sample-barcoded 5' primer and a J-beta primer mix characterized a second PCR of roughly 6 to 11 cycles. Every cDNA molecule bore a tag from a template-switch adaptor containing 12 random nucleotides. TCRdb passed the 5' RACE reads through MiXCR, listing each CDR3 protein once. This sample has 800,000 to 1,300,000 distinct CDR3 sequences, with around 27% found just once. This clonotype was detected a few times. Its specificity is not known. Total RNA extracted from each sample amounted to at least 5 micrograms. The sample also formed part of further work on T cells of mothers and their children.

Sequences were obtained from blood. This clonotype was sampled from a girl under 10 years old in good health.

Here the CDR3 reads CATSAGGSRYNEQFF. The CDR3 DNA reads as TGTGCCACCAGTGCGGGAGGTTCCCGATACAATGAGCAGTTCTTC. The chain uses TRBV24-1 and TRBJ2-1, with 7 bases lining up with TRBD2. V lost 5 bases and J lost 4; bases outside the gene matches: 7. Germline lookup yields CDR1 KGHDR and CDR2 SFDVKD. This CDR3 is built from 15 residues.